This T cell receptor beta chain stems from a study of cytomegalovirus exposure and HLA in healthy donors (dated by TCRdb to 2016 to 2017). With regard to the full study: In an earlier analysis of roughly 500 of the donors, about 270 Gb of sequence data and 117 million unique TCR beta sequences from about 179 million T cells were reported. Of the 398 genotyped donors, approximately 83% fell in the genetic ancestry cluster associated with self-reported Caucasian donors. To predict cytomegalovirus infection status, the study brought together high-throughput TCR immunosequencing, statistical association of individual TCRs with disease status, and machine learning. Rather than drawing on any new phenotypic data, the later analysis identified candidate immune exposures from TCR beta sequences and the way those sequences occurred across donors. A separate validation cohort of approximately 120 different subjects was used in addition to the approximately 610-subject first cohort. The study aimed to test whether signatures of past pathogen exposure could be identified by cataloging public T cell receptors. Every repertoire in the discovery cohort had been generated on one and the same sequencing platform. An early release covering roughly 640 HLA-typed donors comprised approximately 300 gigabases of sequencing data and approximately 80 million unique TCR sequences. HLA typing covered class I and class II loci at four-digit resolution. Donor age, sex, ethnicity and CMV serostatus were compiled alongside the repertoire data. Across some 400 genotyped donors of the cohort, an average of about 220,000 unique TCR beta nucleotide sequences per donor were sequenced, and approximately 19% of those sequences were non-productive. To decide whether each TCR beta V gene segment behaved as functional or pseudogenic, an earlier analysis of some 600 of the donors relied on high-throughput TCR beta sequencing. About five DR-DQ haplotypes were treated as single units for association and clustering because of strong linkage in the cohort. A later genetic analysis took genome-wide SNP genotypes for about 65% of the 666 donors and used that subset as a discovery cohort. The number of donors typed differed by locus, with roughly 629-640 for A, B, C, DRB1 and DQB1, around 500 for DQA1, 606 for DPA1, and 450 to 480 for DPB1. In a later analysis, previously published TCR beta repertoires from 666 donors were re-analyzed and high-resolution HLA genotyping was added so that TCR occurrence patterns could be studied. The study profiled the T cell repertoires of under 700 subjects by immunosequencing and related them to cytomegalovirus serostatus. Beyond this particular receptor, the publication reports: Assigning TCR associations to individual alleles was difficult when HLA alleles, especially DR and DQ, strongly co-occurred. Some IMGT-functional V segments, including TRBV6-2 and TRBV6-3, could not be told apart with the 87-base-pair reads, so those segments were excluded. A group of highly shared sequence variants was considered likely to be a technical artifact of the sequencing pipeline. A later analysis found that TCR association rates varied across HLA loci, with DRB1 alleles showing the most associated TCRs and HLA-C alleles the fewest. A further reported finding was that TCR beta sequences accurately predicted the HLA-A and HLA-B alleles for most subjects in the first cohort. Specific HLA alleles were associated with around 18,000 TCR beta sequences at a false discovery rate of 0.05 in a later analysis. Linkage disequilibrium might explain the correlated functional status among segregating V segments, but an unknown experimental factor could not be excluded. In this cohort, only TCR beta chains were sequenced, and detectable features were limited by the absence of alpha or paired-chain data. An earlier analysis of approximately 600 of the donors showed that most TCR beta V segments appeared in productive rearrangements either about 90% or about 30% of the time, which broadly matched IMGT annotations. In a later genetic analysis, fewer N-insertions in productive TCRs were reported among donors in an Asian-associated ancestry cluster than the approximately 670-donor mean. In both the original and validation cohorts, the classifier was reported to diagnose cytomegalovirus status with high specificity and sensitivity. An association between a missense DCLRE1C variant and V-gene and J-gene trimming of TCR beta chains was found in a later genetic analysis and replicated in an independent cohort. According to a later analysis, parvovirus B19, influenza, CMV and Epstein-Barr virus appeared linked to several top co-occurrence clusters. Because counts were too low, 15 or so rarely observed V segments, including chromosome 9 orphons, were excluded from the earlier analysis of 587 of the donors. Across donors, most TCR sequences were observed very rarely, whereas some public TCRs were present in many individuals. Roughly uniform sequencing depth across donors was assumed in presence/absence analyses, although this assumption may not hold. According to a later analysis, most CMV-associated TCR beta chains appeared to be HLA-restricted, and the HLA associations seemed to be driven largely by CMV exposure. Because HLA typing was missing for some donors at each locus, association tests included only the typed subset. A few of the identified cytomegalovirus-associated TCR beta chains were confirmed in vitro to be specific for cytomegalovirus antigens. CMV serostatus was the only immune exposure information available for the cohort. In a later analysis, HLA-associated TCR beta chains were found to be more clonally expanded and to have lower generation probabilities than equally common non-associated chains. In the study, about 150 TCR beta chains were listed as associated with cytomegalovirus. According to the authors, the approach could potentially be generalized to other disease states and immunological phenotypes.

The CDR3 numbers 14 residues from cysteine through phenylalanine. Only the CDR3 region is kept as DNA, spanning 42 bases read in frame from base 1. The germline ends are 6 bases apart after V is trimmed by 3 bases and J by 0 bases. CDR1 and CDR2 are drawn from the germline V gene: SNHLY, FYNNEI. This clone was detected only once. The antigen it binds to is not known. No much larger clonotype is one base removed from it; base qualities were not supplied. The protocol used for the library was the immunoSEQ multiplex PCR assay. The multiplex PCR relied on a mix of 60 forward primers for TCR Vbeta segments and 13 reverse primers for TCR Jbeta segments. The CDR3 region of rearranged TCR beta genes was amplified from genomic DNA with a multiplex PCR assay. Amplified TCR beta libraries were sequenced as 87-base-pair reads on the Illumina HiSeq System. The authors processed their data as follows. A later analysis tallied roughly 78 million unique TCR beta chains across the 666 repertoires, and about 10 million of those chains were shared by two or more donors. A nearest-neighbor algorithm error-corrected the raw reads and collapsed the reads into unique sequences, merging closely related sequences to remove PCR and sequencing errors. To assign V, D and J gene segments, CDR3 sequences were aligned to IMGT reference sequences. For a sequence to be retained, a match of at least six nucleotides to both a V gene segment and a J gene segment was required. A rearrangement was called productive if the CDR3 had no stop codons and remained in frame with V and J, and every other rearrangement was called non-productive. Following IMGT convention, CDR3 was defined as the stretch from the second conserved V-encoded cysteine up to the conserved J-encoded phenylalanine. The earlier analysis of about 610 of the donors excluded sequences that lacked an unambiguous match to a single V gene segment. An earlier analysis of 587 of the donors classified V segments as functional when productive rearrangements were above 56.7% and as segregating when the standard deviation between donors was above 5%. To diagnose cytomegalovirus status from the catalog of TCR beta chain sequences, a statistical classification framework was built. A later analysis assigned V and J genes by comparing TCR nucleotide sequences with IMGT/GENE-DB human TR gene sequences. The TCRdist pipeline was used in a later analysis to assign CDR3 sequences and most-parsimonious VDJ recombination scenarios. In a later analysis, every TCR beta chain was defined by the combination of its CDR3 amino acid sequence and its V-gene family, and reads without a unique V-gene family were dropped. A later analysis removed nearly 600 highly shared, low-generation-probability nucleotide sequences to deal with suspected cross-contamination and a sequencing artifact. For each public chain, a later analysis derived a clonal expansion index from normalized ranks of inferred template counts within each repertoire. A later analysis computed generation probabilities with a VDJ recombination model fitted to out-of-frame rearrangements, and checked the results against IGoR. In a later analysis, hypergeometric tests were used to score TCR-TCR, TCR-HLA and TCR-CMV co-occurrence, with a repertoire-size bias correction applied to TCR pairs. False discovery rates were estimated in a later analysis by permuting HLA or CMV assignments 20 times. In a later analysis, co-occurring TCRs were grouped using DBSCAN, and TCRdist sequence similarity was added for clustering within HLA-allele-positive subsets. For co-occurrence clustering, repertoires with fewer than 30,000 or more than 120,000 public chains were excluded, along with five repertoires with anomalous nucleotide sharing. TCRdb retrieved this table from immuneACCESS and kept in-frame rearrangements only. Not all clones are present; in checked studies, unresolved V genes account for under half, and no reason is known for the remainder. From that table come the V and J calls and clone size; the DNA was used to work out D and trimming. Within this sample are under 150,000 clones, with 65% to 90% of them counted one time only. The top ten hold 1.2% of the sample.

The cohort consisted of fewer than 700 healthy bone marrow donors. At the time of sampling, every cohort member was nominally healthy, though immune exposures that went unrecorded were likely present. The donor tested CMV seronegative and was one of the 352 seronegative cohort members. Each donor provided a peripheral blood sample, and peripheral blood mononuclear cells were used for TCR beta sequencing. The Qiagen DNeasy Blood Extraction Kit was used to extract genomic DNA from the blood cell samples. The sequence derives from a girl between 2 and 10 years old in good health and CMV-seronegative. Sequenced sample: PBMCs. The chain links TRBV2 with TRBJ1-3; a confident D gene designation cannot be given. The CDR3 reads as follows: CASSDMSSGNTIYF. The nucleotide sequence is TGTGCCAGCAGTGACATGTCCTCTGGAAACACCATATATTTT.